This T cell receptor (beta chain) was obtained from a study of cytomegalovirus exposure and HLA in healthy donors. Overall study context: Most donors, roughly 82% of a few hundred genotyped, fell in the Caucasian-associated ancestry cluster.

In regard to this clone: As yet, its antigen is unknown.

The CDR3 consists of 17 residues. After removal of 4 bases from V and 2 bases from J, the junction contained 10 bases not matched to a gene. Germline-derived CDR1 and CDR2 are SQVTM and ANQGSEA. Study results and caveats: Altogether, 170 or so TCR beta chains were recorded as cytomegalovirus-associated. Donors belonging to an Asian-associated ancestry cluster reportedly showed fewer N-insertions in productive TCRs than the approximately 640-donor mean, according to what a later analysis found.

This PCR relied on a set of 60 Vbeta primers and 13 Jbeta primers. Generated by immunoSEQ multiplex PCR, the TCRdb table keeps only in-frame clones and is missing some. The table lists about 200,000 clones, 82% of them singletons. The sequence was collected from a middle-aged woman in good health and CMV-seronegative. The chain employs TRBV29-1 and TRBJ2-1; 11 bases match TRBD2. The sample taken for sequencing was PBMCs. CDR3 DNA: TGCAGCGTTGTCGGGACGACTAGCGGGGACGCCTACAATGAGCAGTTCTTC. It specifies CSVVGTTSGDAYNEQFF.